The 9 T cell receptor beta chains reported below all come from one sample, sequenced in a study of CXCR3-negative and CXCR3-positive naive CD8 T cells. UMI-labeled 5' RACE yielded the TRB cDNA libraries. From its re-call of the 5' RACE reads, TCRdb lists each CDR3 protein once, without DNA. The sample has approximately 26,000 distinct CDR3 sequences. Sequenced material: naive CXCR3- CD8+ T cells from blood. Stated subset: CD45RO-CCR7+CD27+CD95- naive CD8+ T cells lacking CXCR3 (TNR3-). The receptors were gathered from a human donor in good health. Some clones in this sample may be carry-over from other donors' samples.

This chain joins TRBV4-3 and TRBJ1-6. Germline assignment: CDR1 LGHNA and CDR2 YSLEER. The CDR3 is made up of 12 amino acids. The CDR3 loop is CASSQGDSPLHF.

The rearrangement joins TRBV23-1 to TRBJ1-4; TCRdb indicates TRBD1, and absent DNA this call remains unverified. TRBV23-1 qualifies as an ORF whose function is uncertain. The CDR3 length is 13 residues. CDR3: CASTGTGGEKLFF.

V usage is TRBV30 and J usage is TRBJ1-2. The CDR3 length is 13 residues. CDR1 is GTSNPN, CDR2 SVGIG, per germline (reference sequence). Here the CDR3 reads CAWREKLDYGYTF.

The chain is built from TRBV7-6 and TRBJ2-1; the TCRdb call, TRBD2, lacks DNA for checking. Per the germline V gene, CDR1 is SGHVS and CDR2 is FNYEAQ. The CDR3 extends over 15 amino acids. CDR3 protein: CASSFLAGPYNEQFF.

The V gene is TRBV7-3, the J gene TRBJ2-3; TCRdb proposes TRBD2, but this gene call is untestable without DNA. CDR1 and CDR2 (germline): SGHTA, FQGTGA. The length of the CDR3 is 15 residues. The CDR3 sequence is CASSLMGGALNTQYF.

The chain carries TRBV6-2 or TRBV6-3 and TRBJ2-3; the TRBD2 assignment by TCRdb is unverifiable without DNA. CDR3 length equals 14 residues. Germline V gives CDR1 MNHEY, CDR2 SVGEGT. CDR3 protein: CASSPGLGPDTQYF.

This CDR3 reads CASSIGLPDTQYF. V and J are TRBV9 and TRBJ2-3; TCRdb selects TRBD2, and the lack of DNA leaves this call unchecked. Germline assignment: CDR1 SGDLS and CDR2 YYNGEE. CDR3 length: 13 residues.

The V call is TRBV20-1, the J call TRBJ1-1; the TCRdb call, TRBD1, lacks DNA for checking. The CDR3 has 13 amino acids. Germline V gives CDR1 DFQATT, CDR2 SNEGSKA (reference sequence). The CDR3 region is CSAVWTQNTEAFF.

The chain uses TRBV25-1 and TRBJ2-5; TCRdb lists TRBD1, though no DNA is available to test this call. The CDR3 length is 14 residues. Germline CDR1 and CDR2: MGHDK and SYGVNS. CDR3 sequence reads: CASAPLYGEETQYF.